Each of the 32 T cell receptor beta chains below was sequenced from the same sample in a study of Graves' ophthalmopathy and Graves' hyperthyroidism. Researchers took RNA transcripts and amplified TCR beta CDR3 regions from them. First-round RT-PCR relied on HTBI primers, and a second-round multiplex PCR came next. TCRdb passed the multiplex PCR reads through MiXCR, listing each CDR3 protein once. The sample shows more than 1,000,000 distinct CDR3 sequences, about two fifths of them seen only once. Sample: peripheral blood or thyroid tissue (not recorded which). Source of these receptors: an adult man with Graves' hyperthyroidism.

Many counts were recorded for this clonotype. The chain has TRBV5-6 and TRBJ2-7; D is uncertain. Trimming shortened V by 4 bases and J by 5 bases, and 13 bases separated the two germline ends. In germline, CDR1 is SGHDT, CDR2 YYEEEE. This CDR3 has 13 amino acids. CDR3 sequence: CASSGEGFDEQYF. The DNA for the CDR3 is TGTGCCAGCAGCGGAGAAGGCTTTGACGAGCAGTACTTC. The full variable domain, with the rest looked up from reference TRBV5-6 and TRBJ2-7, is DAGVTQSPTHLIKTRGQQVTLRCSPKSGHDTVSWYQQALGQGPQFIFQYYEEEERQRGNFPDRFSGHQFPNYSSELNVNALLLGDSALYLCASSGEGFDEQYFGPGTRLTVT.

This clonotype was counted at least ten times. The chain couples TRBV20-1 to TRBJ1-1, with D possibly being TRBD1 (5 bases). CDR3 length: 13 amino acids. Germline values: CDR1 DFQATT, CDR2 SNEGSKA (reference sequence). Trimming took off 2 bases at V and 4 bases at J, with 11 bases between the two ends. CDR3 coding DNA: TGCAGTGCTAGAATCGCCGGGGGCACTGAAGCTTTCTTT. It yields the protein CSARIAGGTEAFF.

As for this clonotype: The CDR3 does not end in the conserved phenylalanine or tryptophan, so this is likely a read error. The chain has TRBV19 and TRBJ1-1; D call uncertain. The V gene's germline CDR1 is LNHDA and CDR2 SQIVND (reference sequence). The CDR3 runs to 14 residues. The CDR3, as DNA: TGTGCCGGTAGTATTGTTTCCGATCGTACTGAAGCTTTCTCT. This codes for CAGSIVSDRTEAFS.

The chain recombines TRBV24-1 with TRBJ2-5; 8 positions match TRBD2. V lost 4 bases, J lost 1 base, and 1 base stayed unmatched. The CDR3 extends over 14 amino acids. The germline V gene has CDR1 KGHDR and CDR2 SFDVKD. CDR3 region: CATSEAGVQETQYF. The CDR3 nucleotides read TGTGCCACCAGTGAAGCGGGAGTCCAAGAGACCCAGTACTTC.

This clonotype has more than one count but fewer than ten. The chain carries TRBV14 and TRBJ2-2, with a weak D call TRBD2 (5 bases). The CDR3 has 18 residues. V shed 0 bases and J shed 4 bases, with 18 bases lying between them. CDR1 is SGHDN and CDR2 is FVKESK in the germline V gene. CDR3 sequence (DNA): TGTGCCAGCAGCCAAGACTACCCGGGATTTTGGGGCACCGGGGAGCTGTTTTTT. Translation: CASSQDYPGFWGTGELFF.

This clonotype has a count of ten or more. This chain joins TRBV11-2 and TRBJ2-2; no definite D call. In germline, CDR1 is SGHAT, CDR2 FQNNGV. The CDR3 totals 12 residues. Trimming stripped 3 bases from V and 7 bases from J, with 6 bases between. This CDR3 is CASSFLYGELFF. The CDR3, as DNA: TGTGCCAGCAGCTTCCTTTACGGGGAGCTGTTTTTT.

This clonotype turned up a few times. The V gene is TRBV7-9, the J gene TRBJ2-2; D may be TRBD2 (6 bases). The V gene's germline CDR1 is SEHNR and CDR2 FQNEAQ (reference sequence). The CDR3 runs 13 residues. V was shortened by 8 bases and J by 4 bases, with 11 bases between the two germline ends. In nucleotides, the CDR3 is TGTGCCAGCGGTAGTAGCGGCACCGGGGAGCTGTTTTTT. Translating it yields CASGSSGTGELFF.

This clonotype was seen a single time. The chain joins TRBV20-1 to TRBJ2-7, with a tentative D call TRBD1 (5 bases). Trimming took off 1 base at V and 3 bases at J, with 7 bases between the two ends. This CDR3 has 12 residues. Germline lookup yields CDR1 DFQATT and CDR2 SNEGSKA (reference sequence). CDR3 nucleotide sequence: TGCAGTGCTAGAGCTCAGGGCTACGAGCAGTACTTC. Its protein product is CSARAQGYEQYF.

The J gene is TRBJ2-7, the V gene TRBV29-1, with TRBD1 matching 11 bases. The ends lost 4 bases at V and 2 bases at J; junction bases unmatched: 4. This CDR3 is built from 14 residues. From germline, CDR1 is SQVTM and CDR2 ANQGSEA. CDR3 residues: CSVGQGQGAYEQYF. DNA for the CDR3: TGCAGCGTTGGGCAGGGACAGGGGGCCTACGAGCAGTACTTC.

This clonotype was observed many times. The chain is built from TRBV10-3 and TRBJ2-2; D perhaps matches TRBD1 (6 bases). The CDR3 totals 12 residues. Germline CDR1 reads ENHRY; CDR2 reads SYGVKD. Trimming pared 7 bases from V and 5 bases from J, leaving 8 bases between. The CDR3 protein is CAINQGTGELFF. DNA for the CDR3: TGTGCCATCAATCAGGGGACCGGGGAGCTGTTTTTT.

This chain connects TRBV11-2 to TRBJ1-1; a weak D match, TRBD1 (5 bases). This CDR3 contains 18 residues. Germline V gives CDR1 SGHAT, CDR2 FQNNGV. The V gene lost 5 bases and the J gene lost 2 bases, with 24 bases spanning the gap. CDR3 in DNA: TGTGCCAGCAGCGTTGAAGATTCTAGGGGCCCCCTAAACACTGAAGCTTTCTTT. Translated, it gives CASSVEDSRGPLNTEAFF.

This clonotype showed up many times. The genes are TRBV29-1 and TRBJ1-3, with 9 bases that match TRBD1. V was pared by 4 bases and J by 6 bases, with 4 bases of the junction left unmatched. From germline, CDR1 is SQVTM and CDR2 ANQGSEA. The CDR3 loop spans 13 amino acids. The CDR3 DNA sequence: TGCAGCGTTGCTGGACAGGGGTTAAACACCATATATTTT. Protein product: CSVAGQGLNTIYF.

This clonotype was counted at least ten times. This chain links TRBV11-1 with TRBJ2-5, with 7 nucleotides matching TRBD1. Per germline, CDR1 SGHAT and CDR2 FQDESV (reference sequence). The CDR3 covers 16 residues. Unmatched junction bases numbered 10, after V lost 5 bases and J lost 1 base. CDR3 sequence reads: CASSETTGRGQETQYF. DNA of the CDR3: TGTGCCAGCAGCGAGACGACAGGGAGAGGCCAAGAGACCCAGTACTTC.

At least ten counts were recorded for this clonotype. A read error may account for a junction end that differs from germline. The rearrangement joins TRBV5-1 to TRBJ2-7, with 12 bases that match TRBD1. Germline-derived CDR1 and CDR2 are SGHRS and YFSETQ. The CDR3 spans 14 residues. The CDR3 DNA reads as TGTGCCAGCAGCTTGGGACAGGGGGCCGTCGAGCAGTACTTC. It is translated as CASSLGQGAVEQYF.

In this sample, this clonotype turned up a few times. The gene calls are TRBV6-4 and TRBJ1-2, with D possibly being TRBD1 (5 bases). V shed 4 bases and J shed 4 bases, with 16 bases lying between them. Germline V gives CDR1 MRHNA, CDR2 SNTAGT. CDR3 length: 15 residues. CDR3 amino acids: CASSAERGEIYGYTF. The CDR3 coding sequence is TGTGCCAGCAGTGCCGAACGGGGGGAAATCTATGGCTACACCTTC.

This sequence joins TRBV19 and TRBJ2-2, with unresolved D. Germline lookup yields CDR1 LNHDA and CDR2 SQIVND (reference sequence). The CDR3 consists of 14 residues. Trimming shortened V by 7 bases and J by 0 bases, and 9 bases separated the two germline ends. The CDR3 loop reads CASTPSPNTGELFF. CDR3 DNA: TGTGCCAGTACGCCCTCCCCGAACACCGGGGAGCTGTTTTTT.

As concerns this clonotype: A read error may produce the germline difference seen at one junction end. The rearrangement joins TRBV20-1 to TRBJ2-7; TRBD1 or TRBD2 may be the D gene (7 bases each). The CDR3 loop spans 14 amino acids. Germline V gene data show CDR1 as DFQATT and CDR2 as SNEGSKA (reference sequence). CDR3 in DNA: TGCAGTGCTAGTGCAGACAGGGAGGGCAGTAGGGAAATCTTC. Translated, it gives CSASADREGSREIF.

This chain joins TRBV9 and TRBJ2-7; D possibly uses TRBD1 or TRBD2 (5 bases each). The CDR3 has 15 residues. Germline V CDR1 and CDR2: SGDLS, YYNGEE. V was cut by 0 bases and J by 3 bases, with 13 bases left in between. CDR3 nucleotide sequence: TGTGCCAGCAGCGTAGCTGAGGGGTATGTCTACGAGCAGTACTTC. Translated, it gives CASSVAEGYVYEQYF.

This clonotype was picked up one time. The rearrangement joins TRBV2 to TRBJ2-2; 10 bases fit TRBD2. From germline, CDR1 is SNHLY and CDR2 FYNNEI. The trim removed 1 base at V and 1 base at J, leaving 0 bases unmatched. The CDR3 consists of 16 residues. CDR3 protein: CASSEGTSGNTGELFF. CDR3 coding DNA: TGTGCCAGCAGTGAAGGGACTAGCGGGAACACCGGGGAGCTGTTTTTT.

This clonotype showed up just a few times. The V call is TRBV6-6, the J call TRBJ1-5; maybe TRBD1 (5 bases). Germline loops: CDR1 MNHNY, CDR2 SVGAGI (reference sequence). V was cut by 6 bases and J by 2 bases, with 20 bases left in between. The CDR3 is 17 residues long. The DNA of the CDR3 is TGTGCCAGCAGAAACCGGGACGCCCTCGTGGGCAATCAGCCCCAGCATTTT. The encoded protein is CASRNRDALVGNQPQHF.

This clonotype was seen a handful of times. Here the CDR3 reads CASSLLPGTATNEKLFF. CDR3 nucleotide sequence: TGTGCCAGCAGTTTGCTCCCCGGGACAGCAACTAATGAAAAACTGTTTTTT. The chain recombines TRBV2 with TRBJ1-4; 7 positions agree with TRBD1. V lost 5 bases to trimming and J lost 0 bases; unmatched junction nucleotides: 9. The CDR3 runs to 17 residues. In germline, CDR1 is SNHLY, CDR2 FYNNEI.

This clonotype was seen more than once but under ten times. This chain connects TRBV12-3 or TRBV12-4 to TRBJ2-7, with D possibly being TRBD2 (5 bases). Trimming took off 3 bases at V and 3 bases at J, with 15 bases between the two ends. The CDR3 length is 15 residues. The CDR3 DNA sequence: TGTGCCAGCAGTTTGGGAGTACATCAGGTCTACGAGCAGTACTTC. Translating it yields CASSLGVHQVYEQYF.

The V gene is TRBV10-3, the J gene TRBJ1-5; perhaps TRBD1 as D (6 bases). V was cut by 5 bases and J by 7 bases, with 15 bases left in between. There are 14 residues in the CDR3. Per the germline V gene, CDR1 is ENHRY and CDR2 is SYGVKD. The CDR3 sequence is CAISNRGARQPQHF. The CDR3 DNA sequence: TGTGCCATCAGTAATCGGGGGGCACGGCAGCCCCAGCATTTT.

This clonotype was found a few times. The chain has TRBV7-2 and TRBJ2-7; 9 bases are shared with TRBD2. The ends lost 4 bases at V and 4 bases at J; junction bases unmatched: 8. The CDR3 loop spans 15 amino acids. Germline V gives CDR1 SGHTA, CDR2 FQGNSA. The CDR3: CASSSSGTSRYEQYF. In DNA form, the CDR3 reads TGTGCCAGCAGCTCCTCCGGGACTAGCCGATACGAGCAGTACTTC.

This clonotype was recorded at least ten times. The rearrangement links TRBV5-5 to TRBJ2-7, with TRBD2 matching 12 bases. The CDR3 extends over 14 amino acids. Germline V lookup: CDR1 SGHKS, CDR2 YYEKEE (reference sequence). Trimming removed 2 bases from V and 6 bases from J; junction bases left unmatched: 3. CDR3 nucleotide sequence: TGTGCCAGCAGCTTAACTAGCGGGAGGAGCGAGCAGTACTTC. Translation gives CASSLTSGRSEQYF.

About this clonotype itself: Being one base from a much bigger clone, this may be a read error. The rearrangement links TRBV10-3 to TRBJ1-3; D is ambiguous. CDR1 and CDR2 from the germline V gene are ENHRY and SYGVKD. The CDR3 is made up of 14 amino acids. Written as DNA, the CDR3 is TGTGCCAGCAGTTACAAGACCTCTGGAAACACCATATATTTT. Translated: CASSYKTSGNTIYF.

This clonotype was recorded at least ten times. The chain carries TRBV6-6 and TRBJ2-7, with TRBD1 identical over 8 bases. Unmatched junction bases numbered 9, after V lost 2 bases and J lost 6 bases. In germline, CDR1 is MNHNY, CDR2 SVGAGI (reference sequence). The CDR3 is 15 amino acids. The CDR3 spells CASSYLGQGVAEQYF. In DNA form, the CDR3 reads TGTGCCAGCAGTTACCTTGGACAGGGAGTGGCCGAGCAGTACTTC.

The J gene is TRBJ1-5, the V gene TRBV7-9; 7 nucleotides match TRBD1. Germline-derived CDR1 and CDR2 are SEHNR and FQNEAQ (reference sequence). The CDR3 contains 11 residues. With 9 bases clipped from V and 14 bases from J, the junction kept 10 bases outside the gene matches. The CDR3 region is CASTGTAYEHF. The CDR3 coding sequence is TGTGCCAGTACCGGGACAGCCTACGAGCATTTT.

Many counts were recorded for this clonotype. This chain connects TRBV7-9 to TRBJ2-7; possibly TRBD1 for D (6 bases). Germline V gene data show CDR1 as SEHNR and CDR2 as FQNEAQ (reference sequence). The CDR3 consists of 14 residues. Deletions cut 3 bases from V and 0 bases from J, with 9 bases between. The CDR3 DNA is TGTGCCAGCAGCTTTGGGACACTCTCCTACGAGCAGTACTTC. Encoded protein: CASSFGTLSYEQYF.

The chain has TRBV10-1 and TRBJ1-2, with TRBD1 identical over 10 bases. Germline V gives CDR1 WNHNN, CDR2 SYGVQD (reference sequence). The CDR3 length is 14 residues. V was pared by 6 bases and J by 6 bases, with 7 bases of the junction left unmatched. This CDR3 is CASSPTGGDDGYTF. The CDR3 nucleotides read TGCGCCAGCAGCCCGACAGGGGGCGACGATGGCTACACCTTC.

This clonotype was recorded at least ten times. Here the CDR3 reads CSVESQQDYEQYF. For the CDR3, the DNA is TGCAGCGTTGAATCACAGCAGGACTACGAGCAGTACTTC. The chain carries TRBV29-1 and TRBJ2-7; D is unresolved. Trimming removed 2 bases at V and 3 bases at J, with 11 bases between. The CDR3 has 13 residues. Per the germline V gene, CDR1 is SQVTM and CDR2 is ANQGSEA.

About this clonotype itself: This sequence may be a read error, since a much larger clone differs from it by one base. V and J are TRBV7-7 and TRBJ2-5; D perhaps matches TRBD1 (5 bases). Germline assignment: CDR1 SSHAT and CDR2 FNYEAQ (reference sequence). The CDR3 has 14 amino acids. The V end was cut by 7 bases, the J end by 7 bases, with 19 bases between. The CDR3 loop is CASMETDKIGTQYF. CDR3 in DNA: TGTGCCAGCATGGAGACAGACAAGATAGGGACCCAGTACTTC. Complete variable domain (other parts from reference TRBV7-7 and TRBJ2-5): GAGVSQSPRYKVTKRGQDVTLRCDPISSHATLYWYQQALGQGPEFLTYFNYEAQPDKSGLPSDRFSAERPEGSISTLTIQRTEQRDSAMYRCASMETDKIGTQYFGPGTRLLVL.